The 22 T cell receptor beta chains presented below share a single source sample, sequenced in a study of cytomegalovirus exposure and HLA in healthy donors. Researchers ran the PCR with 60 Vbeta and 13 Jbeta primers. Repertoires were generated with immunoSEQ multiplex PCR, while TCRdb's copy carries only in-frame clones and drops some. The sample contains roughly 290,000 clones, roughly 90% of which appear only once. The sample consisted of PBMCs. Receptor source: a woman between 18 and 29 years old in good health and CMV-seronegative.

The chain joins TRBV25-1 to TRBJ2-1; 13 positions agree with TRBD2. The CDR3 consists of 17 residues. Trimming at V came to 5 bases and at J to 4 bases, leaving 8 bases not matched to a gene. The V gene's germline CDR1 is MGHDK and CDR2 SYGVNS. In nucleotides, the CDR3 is TGTGCCAGCAGTACTAGCGGGGGGGCATCCTGGTACAATGAGCAGTTCTTC. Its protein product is CASSTSGGASWYNEQFF.

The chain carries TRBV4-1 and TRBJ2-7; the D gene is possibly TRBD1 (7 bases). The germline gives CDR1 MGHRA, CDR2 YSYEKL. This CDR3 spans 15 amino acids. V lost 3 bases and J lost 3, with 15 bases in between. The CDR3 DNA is TGCGCCAGCAGCCATGATCCAGGGGGAGGCTACGAGCAGTACTTC. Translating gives CASSHDPGGGYEQYF.

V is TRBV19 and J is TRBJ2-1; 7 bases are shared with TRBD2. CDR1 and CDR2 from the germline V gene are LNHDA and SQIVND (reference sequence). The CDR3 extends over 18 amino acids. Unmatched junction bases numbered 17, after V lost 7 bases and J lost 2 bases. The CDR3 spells CASTTIAKAGITYNEQFF. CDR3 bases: TGTGCCAGTACAACCATCGCCAAAGCGGGGATCACCTACAATGAGCAGTTCTTC.

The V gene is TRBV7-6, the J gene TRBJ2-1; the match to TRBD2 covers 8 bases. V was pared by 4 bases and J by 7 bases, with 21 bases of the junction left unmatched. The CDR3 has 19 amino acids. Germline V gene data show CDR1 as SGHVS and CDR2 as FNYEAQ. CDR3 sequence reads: CASSSPATSGGARRNEQFF. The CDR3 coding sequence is TGTGCCAGCAGCTCCCCCGCAACAAGCGGGGGAGCAAGACGGAATGAGCAGTTCTTC. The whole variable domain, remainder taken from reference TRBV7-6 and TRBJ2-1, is GAGVSQSPRYKVTKRGQDVALRCDPISGHVSLYWYRQALGQGPEFLTYFNYEAQQDKSGLPNDRFSAERPEGSISTLTIQRTEQRDSAMYRCASSSPATSGGARRNEQFFGPGTRLTVL.

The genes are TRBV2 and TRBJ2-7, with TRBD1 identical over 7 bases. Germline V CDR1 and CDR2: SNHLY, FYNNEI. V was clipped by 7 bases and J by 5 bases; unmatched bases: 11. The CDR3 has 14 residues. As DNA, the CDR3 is TGTGCCAGCAAAAGGACAGGAAGTGAGCACGAGCAGTACTTC. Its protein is CASKRTGSEHEQYF. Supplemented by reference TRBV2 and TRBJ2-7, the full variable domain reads EPEVTQTPSHQVTQMGQEVILRCVPISNHLYFYWYRQILGQKVEFLVSFYNNEISEKSEIFDDQFSVERPDGSNFTLKIRSTKLEDSAMYFCASKRTGSEHEQYFGPGTRLTVT.

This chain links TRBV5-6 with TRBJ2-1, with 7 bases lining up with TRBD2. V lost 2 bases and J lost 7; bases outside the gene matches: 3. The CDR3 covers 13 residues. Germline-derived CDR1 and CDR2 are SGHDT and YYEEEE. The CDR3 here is CASSFGGKNEQFF. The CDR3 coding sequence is TGTGCCAGCAGCTTCGGGGGGAAGAATGAGCAGTTCTTC.

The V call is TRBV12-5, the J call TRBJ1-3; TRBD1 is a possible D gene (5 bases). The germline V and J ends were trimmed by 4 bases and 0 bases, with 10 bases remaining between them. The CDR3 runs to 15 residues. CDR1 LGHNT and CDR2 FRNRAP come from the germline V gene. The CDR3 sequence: CASGWGVDSGNTIYF. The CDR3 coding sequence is TGTGCTAGTGGTTGGGGCGTCGACTCTGGAAACACCATATATTTT.

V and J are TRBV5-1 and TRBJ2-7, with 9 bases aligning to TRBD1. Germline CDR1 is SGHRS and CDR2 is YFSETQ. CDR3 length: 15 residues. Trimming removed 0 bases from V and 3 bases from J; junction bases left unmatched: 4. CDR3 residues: CASSLGGTGRYEQYF. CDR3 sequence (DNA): TGCGCCAGCAGCTTGGGGGGGACAGGGCGCTACGAGCAGTACTTC. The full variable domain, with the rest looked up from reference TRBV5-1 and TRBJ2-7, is KAGVTQTPRYLIKTRGQQVTLSCSPISGHRSVSWYQQTPGQGLQFLFEYFSETQRNKGNFPGRFSGRQFSNSRSEMNVSTLELGDSALYLCASSLGGTGRYEQYFGPGTRLTVT.

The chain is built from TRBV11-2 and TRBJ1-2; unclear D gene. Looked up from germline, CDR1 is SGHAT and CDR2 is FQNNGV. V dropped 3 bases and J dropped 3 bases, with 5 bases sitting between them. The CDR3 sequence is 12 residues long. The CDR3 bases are TGTGCCAGCAGCTTCGGGTACTATGGCTACACCTTC. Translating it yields CASSFGYYGYTF.

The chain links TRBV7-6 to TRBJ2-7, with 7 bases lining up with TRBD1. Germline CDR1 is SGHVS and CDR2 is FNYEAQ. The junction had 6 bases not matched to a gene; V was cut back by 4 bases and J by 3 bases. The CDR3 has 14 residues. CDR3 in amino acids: CASSSGTELYEQYF. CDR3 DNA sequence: TGTGCCAGCAGCTCCGGGACAGAGCTCTACGAGCAGTACTTC.

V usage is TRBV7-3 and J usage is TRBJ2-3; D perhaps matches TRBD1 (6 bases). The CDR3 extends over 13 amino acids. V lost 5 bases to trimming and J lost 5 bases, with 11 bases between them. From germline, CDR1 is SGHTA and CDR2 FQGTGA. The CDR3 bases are TGTGCCAGCAGCCCCCAGACAGGAGATACGCAGTATTTT. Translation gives CASSPQTGDTQYF.

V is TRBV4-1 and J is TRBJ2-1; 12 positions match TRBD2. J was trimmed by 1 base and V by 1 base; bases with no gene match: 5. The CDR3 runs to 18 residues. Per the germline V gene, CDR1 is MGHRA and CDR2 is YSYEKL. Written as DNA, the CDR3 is TGCGCCAGCAGCCAAGGACTAGCGGGGGCCTTATCCTACAATGAGCAGTTCTTC. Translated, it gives CASSQGLAGALSYNEQFF.

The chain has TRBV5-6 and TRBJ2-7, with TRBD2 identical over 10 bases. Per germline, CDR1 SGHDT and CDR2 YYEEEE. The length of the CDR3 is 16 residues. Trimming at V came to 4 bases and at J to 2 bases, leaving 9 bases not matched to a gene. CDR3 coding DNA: TGTGCCAGCAGCCCGGAGACTAGCGGGTCCACCTACGAGCAGTACTTC. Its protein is CASSPETSGSTYEQYF.

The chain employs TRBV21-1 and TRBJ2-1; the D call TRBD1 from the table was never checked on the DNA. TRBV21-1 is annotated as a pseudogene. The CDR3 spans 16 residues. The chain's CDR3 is CASRGTGFPYYNEQFF. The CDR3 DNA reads TGTGCCAGCAGAGGTACAGGGTTCCCCTATTACAATGAGCAGTTCTTC.

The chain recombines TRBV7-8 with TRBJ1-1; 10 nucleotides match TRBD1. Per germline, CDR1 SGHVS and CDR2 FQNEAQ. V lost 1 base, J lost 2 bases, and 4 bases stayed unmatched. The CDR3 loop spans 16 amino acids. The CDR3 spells CASSLGKTGGNTEAFF. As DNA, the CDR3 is TGTGCCAGCAGCTTAGGAAAGACAGGGGGCAACACTGAAGCTTTCTTT. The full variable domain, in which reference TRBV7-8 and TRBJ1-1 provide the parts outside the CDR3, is GAGVSQSPRYKVAKRGQDVALRCDPISGHVSLFWYQQALGQGPEFLTYFQNEAQLDKSGLPSDRFFAERPEGSVSTLKIQRTQQEDSAVYLCASSLGKTGGNTEAFFGQGTRLTVV.

CDR3 nucleotide sequence: TGTGCCAGCAGCGACGGGACTAGCGGGGATACGCAGTATTTT. Protein product: CASSDGTSGDTQYF. The chain has TRBV9 and TRBJ2-3; 12 bases line up with TRBD2. CDR1 and CDR2 (germline): SGDLS, YYNGEE. This CDR3 comprises 14 residues. V lost 3 bases, J lost 6 bases, and 2 bases stayed unmatched.

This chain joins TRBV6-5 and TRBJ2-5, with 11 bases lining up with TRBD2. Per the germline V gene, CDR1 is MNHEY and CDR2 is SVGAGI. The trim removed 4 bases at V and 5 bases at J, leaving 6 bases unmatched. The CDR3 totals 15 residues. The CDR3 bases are TGTGCCAGCAGTTTAACTAGCGGGGGTCGGGAGACCCAGTACTTC. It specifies CASSLTSGGRETQYF.

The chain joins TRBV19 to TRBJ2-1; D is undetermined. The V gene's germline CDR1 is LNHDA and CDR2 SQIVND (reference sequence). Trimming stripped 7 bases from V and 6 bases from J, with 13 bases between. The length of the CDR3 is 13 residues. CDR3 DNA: TGTGCCAGTAAGCCTAGAGGTGGCAATGAGCAGTTCTTC. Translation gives CASKPRGGNEQFF.

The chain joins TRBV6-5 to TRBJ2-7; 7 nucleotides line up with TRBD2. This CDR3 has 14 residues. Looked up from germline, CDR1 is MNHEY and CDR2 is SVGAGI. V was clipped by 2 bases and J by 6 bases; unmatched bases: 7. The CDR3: CASSYRGGSTEQYF. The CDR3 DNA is TGTGCCAGCAGTTACCGGGGAGGGAGTACCGAGCAGTACTTC.

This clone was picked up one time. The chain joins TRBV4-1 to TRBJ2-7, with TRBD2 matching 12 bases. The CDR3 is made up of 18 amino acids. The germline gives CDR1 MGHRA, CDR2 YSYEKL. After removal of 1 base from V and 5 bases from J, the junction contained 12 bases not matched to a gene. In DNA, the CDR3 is TGCGCCAGCAGCCAAGCCCGACTAGCGGGGGATCCCAGGGACGAGCAGTACTTC. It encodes CASSQARLAGDPRDEQYF.

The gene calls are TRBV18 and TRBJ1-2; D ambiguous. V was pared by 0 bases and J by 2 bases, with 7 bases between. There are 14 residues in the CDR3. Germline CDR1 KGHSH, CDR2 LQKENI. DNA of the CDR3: TGTGCCAGCTCACCACCGACGGGGAACTATGGCTACACCTTC. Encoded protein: CASSPPTGNYGYTF.

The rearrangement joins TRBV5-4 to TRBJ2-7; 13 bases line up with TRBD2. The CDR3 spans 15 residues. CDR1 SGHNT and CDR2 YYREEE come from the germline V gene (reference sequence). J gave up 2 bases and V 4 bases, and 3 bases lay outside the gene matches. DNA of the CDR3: TGTGCCAGCAGCCCCGGACTAGCGGGGGCCTACGAGCAGTACTTC. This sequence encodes CASSPGLAGAYEQYF.